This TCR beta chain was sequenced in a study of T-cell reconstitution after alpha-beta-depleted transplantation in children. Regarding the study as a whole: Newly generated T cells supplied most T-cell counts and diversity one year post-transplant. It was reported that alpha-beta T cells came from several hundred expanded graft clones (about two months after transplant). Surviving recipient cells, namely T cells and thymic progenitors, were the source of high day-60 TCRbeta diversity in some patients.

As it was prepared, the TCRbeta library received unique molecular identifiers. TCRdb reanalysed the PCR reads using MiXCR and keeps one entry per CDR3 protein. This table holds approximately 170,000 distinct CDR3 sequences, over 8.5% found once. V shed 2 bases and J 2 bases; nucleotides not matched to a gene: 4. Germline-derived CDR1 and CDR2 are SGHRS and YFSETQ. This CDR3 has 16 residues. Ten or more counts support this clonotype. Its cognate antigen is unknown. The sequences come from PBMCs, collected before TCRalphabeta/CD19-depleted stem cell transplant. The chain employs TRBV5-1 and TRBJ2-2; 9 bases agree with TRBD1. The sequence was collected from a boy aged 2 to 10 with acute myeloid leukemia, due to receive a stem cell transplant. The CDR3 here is CASSLKGQGNTGELFF. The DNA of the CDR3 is TGCGCCAGCAGCTTAAAGGGACAGGGTAACACCGGGGAGCTGTTTTTT.